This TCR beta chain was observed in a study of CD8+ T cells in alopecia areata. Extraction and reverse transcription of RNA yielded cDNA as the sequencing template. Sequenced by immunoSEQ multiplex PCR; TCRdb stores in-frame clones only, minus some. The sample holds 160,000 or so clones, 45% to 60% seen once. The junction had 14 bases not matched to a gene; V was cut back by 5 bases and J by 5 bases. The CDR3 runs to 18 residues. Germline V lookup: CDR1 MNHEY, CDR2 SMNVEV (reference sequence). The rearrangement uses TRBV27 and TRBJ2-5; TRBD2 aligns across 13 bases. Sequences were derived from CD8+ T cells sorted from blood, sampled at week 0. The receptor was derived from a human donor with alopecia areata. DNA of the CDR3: TGTGCCAGCAGTCCCTTACTAGCGGGGGGGCCGGATTGGGAGACCCAGTACTTC. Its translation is CASSPLLAGGPDWETQYF.